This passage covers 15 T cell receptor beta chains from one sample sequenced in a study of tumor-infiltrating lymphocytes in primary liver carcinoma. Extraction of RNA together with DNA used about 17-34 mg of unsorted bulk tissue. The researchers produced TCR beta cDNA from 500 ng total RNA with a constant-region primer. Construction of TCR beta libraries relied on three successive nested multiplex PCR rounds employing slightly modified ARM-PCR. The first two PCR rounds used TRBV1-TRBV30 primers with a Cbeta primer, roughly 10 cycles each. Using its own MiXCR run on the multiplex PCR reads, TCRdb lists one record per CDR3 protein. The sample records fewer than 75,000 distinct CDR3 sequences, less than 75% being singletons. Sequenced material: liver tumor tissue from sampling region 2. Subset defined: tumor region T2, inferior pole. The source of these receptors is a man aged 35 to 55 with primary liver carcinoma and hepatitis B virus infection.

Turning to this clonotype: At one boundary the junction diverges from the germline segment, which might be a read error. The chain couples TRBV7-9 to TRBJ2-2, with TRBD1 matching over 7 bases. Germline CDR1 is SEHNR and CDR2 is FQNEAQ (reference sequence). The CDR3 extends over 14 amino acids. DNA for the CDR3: TGTGCCAACAGCTTAGAGGGGGCCGACGGGGAGCTGCTTTTT. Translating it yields CANSLEGADGELLF.

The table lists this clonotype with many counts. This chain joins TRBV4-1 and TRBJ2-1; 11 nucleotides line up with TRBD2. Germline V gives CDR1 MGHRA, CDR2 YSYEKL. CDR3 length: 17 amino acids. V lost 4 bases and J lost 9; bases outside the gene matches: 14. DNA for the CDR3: TGCGCCAGCAGCCCCAGAGGGGTAGCGGGAGGGCGTAGTGAGCAGTTCTTC. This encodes CASSPRGVAGGRSEQFF.

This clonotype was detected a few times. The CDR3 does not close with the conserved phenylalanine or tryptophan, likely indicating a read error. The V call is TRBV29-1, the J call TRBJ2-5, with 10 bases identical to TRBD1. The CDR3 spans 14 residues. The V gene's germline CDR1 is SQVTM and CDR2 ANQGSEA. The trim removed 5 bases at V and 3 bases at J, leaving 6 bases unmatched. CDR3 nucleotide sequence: TGCAGCGTTTCTGACAGGGGGCGCAAAGAGACCCAGTACTTA. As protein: CSVSDRGRKETQYL.

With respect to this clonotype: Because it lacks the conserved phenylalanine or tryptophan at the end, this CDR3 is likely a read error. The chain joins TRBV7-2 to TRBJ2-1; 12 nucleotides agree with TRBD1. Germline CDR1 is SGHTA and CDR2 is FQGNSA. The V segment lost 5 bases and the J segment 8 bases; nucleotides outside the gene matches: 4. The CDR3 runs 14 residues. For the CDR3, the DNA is TGTGCCAGCAGCCCAGGGACAGGGGGCGATGAGCAGTTCATC. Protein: CASSPGTGGDEQFI.

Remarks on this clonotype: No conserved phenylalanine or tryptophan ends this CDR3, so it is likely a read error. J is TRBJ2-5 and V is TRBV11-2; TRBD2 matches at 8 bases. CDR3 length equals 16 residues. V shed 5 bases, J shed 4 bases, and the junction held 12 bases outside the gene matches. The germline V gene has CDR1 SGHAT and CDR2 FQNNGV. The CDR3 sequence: CASSQTPGGGLETQYS. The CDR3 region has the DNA TGTGCCAGCAGCCAGACTCCTGGCGGGGGGTTAGAGACCCAGTACTCC.

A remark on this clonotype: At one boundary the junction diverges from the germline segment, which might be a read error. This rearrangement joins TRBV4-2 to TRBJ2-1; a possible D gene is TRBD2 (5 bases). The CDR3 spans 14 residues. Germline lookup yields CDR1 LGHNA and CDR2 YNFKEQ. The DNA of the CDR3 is TGCGCCAGCGGCCTAGGGCACAGCGGCAATGAGCAGTTCTTC. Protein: CASGLGHSGNEQFF.

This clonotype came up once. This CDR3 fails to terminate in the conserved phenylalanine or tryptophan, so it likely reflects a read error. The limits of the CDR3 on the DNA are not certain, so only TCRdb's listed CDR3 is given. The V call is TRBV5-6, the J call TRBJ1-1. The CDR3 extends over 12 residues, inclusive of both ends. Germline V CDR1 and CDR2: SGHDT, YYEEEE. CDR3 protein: CASSVRRTEAFI.

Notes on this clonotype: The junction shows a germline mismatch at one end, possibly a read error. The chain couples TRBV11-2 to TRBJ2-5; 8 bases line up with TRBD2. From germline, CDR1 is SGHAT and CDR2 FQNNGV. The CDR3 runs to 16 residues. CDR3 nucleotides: TGCGCCAGCAACCAAACTACTGGCGGGGGGAAAGAGACCCAGCACTTC. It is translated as CASNQTTGGGKETQHF.

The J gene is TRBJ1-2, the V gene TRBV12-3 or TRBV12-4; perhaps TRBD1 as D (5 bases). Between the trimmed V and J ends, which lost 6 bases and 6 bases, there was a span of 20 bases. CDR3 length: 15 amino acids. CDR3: CASSLGHGVNNGYTF. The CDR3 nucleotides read TGTGCCAGCAGCCTCGGACATGGGGTAAACAATGGCTACACCTTC.

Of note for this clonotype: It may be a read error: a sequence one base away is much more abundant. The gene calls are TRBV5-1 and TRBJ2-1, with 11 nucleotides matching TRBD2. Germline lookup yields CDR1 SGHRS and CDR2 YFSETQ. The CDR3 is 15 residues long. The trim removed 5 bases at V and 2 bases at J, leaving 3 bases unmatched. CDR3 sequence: CASRPLAGAYNEQFF. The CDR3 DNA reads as TGCGCCAGCAGGCCACTAGCGGGGGCCTACAATGAGCAGTTCTTC.

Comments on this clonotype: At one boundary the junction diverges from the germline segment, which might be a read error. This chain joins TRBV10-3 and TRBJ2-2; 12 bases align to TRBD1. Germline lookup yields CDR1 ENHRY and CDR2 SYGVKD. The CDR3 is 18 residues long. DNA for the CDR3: TGTGCCATCACTGAGCAGGGGACAGGGGGCCGATGGACCGGGGACCTGTTTTTT. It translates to CAITEQGTGGRWTGDLFF.

The chain's CDR3 is CARSSRGTEAFF. CDR3 DNA: TGTGCCAGAAGTTCCAGGGGTACTGAAGCTTTCTTT. The J gene is TRBJ1-1, the V gene TRBV2, with D possibly being TRBD1 (6 bases). The CDR3 is 12 residues long. Trimming left V 9 bases short and J 5 bases short, with 13 bases between. In germline, CDR1 is SNHLY, CDR2 FYNNEI. Full variable domain (missing parts from reference TRBV2 and TRBJ1-1): EPEVTQTPSHQVTQMGQEVILRCVPISNHLYFYWYRQILGQKVEFLVSFYNNEISEKSEIFDDQFSVERPDGSNFTLKIRSTKLEDSAMYFCARSSRGTEAFFGQGTRLTVV.

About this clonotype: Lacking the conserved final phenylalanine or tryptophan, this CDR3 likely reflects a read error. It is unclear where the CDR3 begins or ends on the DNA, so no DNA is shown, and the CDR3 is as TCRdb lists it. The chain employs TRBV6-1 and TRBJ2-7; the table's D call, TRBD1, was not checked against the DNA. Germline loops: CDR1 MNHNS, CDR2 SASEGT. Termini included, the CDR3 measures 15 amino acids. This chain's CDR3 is CASSEVRETGNEQYI.

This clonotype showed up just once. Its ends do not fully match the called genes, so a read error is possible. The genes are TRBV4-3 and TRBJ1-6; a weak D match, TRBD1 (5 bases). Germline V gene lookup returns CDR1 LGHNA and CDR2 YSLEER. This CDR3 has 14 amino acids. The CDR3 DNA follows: TGCGCCAACAGCCTTGACCGAGGGGATTCAGCCCTCCACTTT. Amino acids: CANSLDRGDSALHF.

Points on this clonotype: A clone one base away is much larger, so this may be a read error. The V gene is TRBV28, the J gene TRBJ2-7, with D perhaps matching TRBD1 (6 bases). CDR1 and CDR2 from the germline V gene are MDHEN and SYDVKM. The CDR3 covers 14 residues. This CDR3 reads CTSSLGNRVYEQYF. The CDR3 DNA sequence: TGTACCAGCAGTCTAGGCAACAGGGTTTACGAGCAGTACTTC.